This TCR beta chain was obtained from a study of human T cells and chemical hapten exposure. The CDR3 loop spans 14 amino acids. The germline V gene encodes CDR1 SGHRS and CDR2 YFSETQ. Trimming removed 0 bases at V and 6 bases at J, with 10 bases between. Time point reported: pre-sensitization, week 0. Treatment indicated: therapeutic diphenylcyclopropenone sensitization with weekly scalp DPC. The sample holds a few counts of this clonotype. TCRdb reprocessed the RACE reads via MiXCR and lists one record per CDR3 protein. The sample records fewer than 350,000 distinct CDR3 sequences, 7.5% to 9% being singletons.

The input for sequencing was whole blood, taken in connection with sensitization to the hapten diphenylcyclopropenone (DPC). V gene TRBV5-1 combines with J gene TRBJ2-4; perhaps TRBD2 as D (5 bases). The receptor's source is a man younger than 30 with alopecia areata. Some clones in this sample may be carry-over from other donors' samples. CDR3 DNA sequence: TGCGCCAGCAGCTTGGGGACGGGATTAAACATTCAGTACTTC. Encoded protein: CASSLGTGLNIQYF.